The clone carrying this T cell receptor beta chain was picked up many times. These data are taken from a study of neurological immune-mediated disorders. Regarding time point: longitudinal time-point 3. The CDR3 covers 15 residues. CDR1 SGHRS and CDR2 YFSETQ come from the germline V gene. V shed 1 base and J 6 bases; nucleotides not matched to a gene: 10. Synthesis of cDNA was performed by 5'RACE using 10-nucleotide random UMIs. Using its own MiXCR run on the 5' RACE reads, TCRdb lists one record per CDR3 protein. There are 95,000 to 110,000 distinct CDR3 sequences in the sample; 10% to 12% occur only once, and approximately 3.3% lies in the top ten.

The sequencing sample was made of PBMCs. V usage is TRBV5-1 and J usage is TRBJ2-7; 7 bases match TRBD2. This receptor was identified in a female donor with HTLV-1-associated myelopathy (HAM/TSP). The CDR3 loop is CASSLMSSGPLEQYF. CDR3 in DNA: TGCGCCAGCAGCTTGATGTCTAGCGGTCCTCTCGAGCAGTACTTC.